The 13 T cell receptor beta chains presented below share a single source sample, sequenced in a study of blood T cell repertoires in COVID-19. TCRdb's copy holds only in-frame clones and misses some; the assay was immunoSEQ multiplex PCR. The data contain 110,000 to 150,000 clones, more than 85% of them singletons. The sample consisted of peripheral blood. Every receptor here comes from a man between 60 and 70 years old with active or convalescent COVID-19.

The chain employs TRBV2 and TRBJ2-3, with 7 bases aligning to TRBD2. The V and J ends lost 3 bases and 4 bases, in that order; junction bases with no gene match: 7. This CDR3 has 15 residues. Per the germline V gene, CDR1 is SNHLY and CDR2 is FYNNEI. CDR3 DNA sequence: TGTGCCAGCAGTGACAGAGGGAGGGGCGCAGATACGCAGTATTTT. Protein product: CASSDRGRGADTQYF.

The CDR3 here is CASSRDNQETQYF. The CDR3 region has the DNA TGTGCCAGCAGCCGGGACAACCAAGAGACCCAGTACTTC. The rearrangement links TRBV9 to TRBJ2-5; tentatively, D is TRBD1 (6 bases). This CDR3 contains 13 residues. In germline, CDR1 is SGDLS, CDR2 YYNGEE. V dropped 4 bases and J dropped 0 bases, with 7 bases sitting between them.

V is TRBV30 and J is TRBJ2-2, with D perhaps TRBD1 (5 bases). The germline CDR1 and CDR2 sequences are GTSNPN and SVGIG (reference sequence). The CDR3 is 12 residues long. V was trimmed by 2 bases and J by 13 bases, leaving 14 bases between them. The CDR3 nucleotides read TGTGCCTGGAGTTTAAGGGGTCTTAGGCTGTTTTTT. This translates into CAWSLRGLRLFF. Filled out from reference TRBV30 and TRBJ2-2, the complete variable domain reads SQTIHQWPATLVQPVGSPLSLECTVEGTSNPNLYWYRQAAGRGLQLLFYSVGIGQISSEVPQNLSASRPQDRQFILSSKKLLLSDSGFYLCAWSLRGLRLFFGEGSRLTVL.

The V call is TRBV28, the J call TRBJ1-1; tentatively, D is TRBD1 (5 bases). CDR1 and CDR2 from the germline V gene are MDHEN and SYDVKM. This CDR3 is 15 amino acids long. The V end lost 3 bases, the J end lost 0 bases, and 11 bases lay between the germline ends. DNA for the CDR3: TGTGCCAGCAGTTTCTTGACAGCGCTGAACACTGAAGCTTTCTTT. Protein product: CASSFLTALNTEAFF.

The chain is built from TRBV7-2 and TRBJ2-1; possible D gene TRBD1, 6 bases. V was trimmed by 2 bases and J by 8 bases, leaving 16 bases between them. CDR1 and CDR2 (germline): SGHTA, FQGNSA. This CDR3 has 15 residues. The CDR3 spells CASSLQTGRGDEQFF. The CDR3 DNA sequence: TGTGCCAGCAGCTTACAGACAGGAAGGGGCGATGAGCAGTTCTTC.

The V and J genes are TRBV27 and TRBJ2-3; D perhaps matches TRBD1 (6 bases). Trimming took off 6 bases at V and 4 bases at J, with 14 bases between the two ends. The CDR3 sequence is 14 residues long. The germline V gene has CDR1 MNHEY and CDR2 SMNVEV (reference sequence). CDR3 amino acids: CASSQLTGPDTQYF. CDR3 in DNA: TGTGCCAGCAGCCAACTCACAGGGCCAGATACGCAGTATTTT.

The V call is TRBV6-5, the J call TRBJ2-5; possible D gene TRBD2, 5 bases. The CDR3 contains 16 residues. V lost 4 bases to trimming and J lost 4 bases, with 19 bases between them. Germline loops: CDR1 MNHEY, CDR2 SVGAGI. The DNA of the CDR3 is TGTGCCAGCAGTTCCGTCCGGGGATCCCTGGGAGAGACCCAGTACTTC. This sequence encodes CASSSVRGSLGETQYF.

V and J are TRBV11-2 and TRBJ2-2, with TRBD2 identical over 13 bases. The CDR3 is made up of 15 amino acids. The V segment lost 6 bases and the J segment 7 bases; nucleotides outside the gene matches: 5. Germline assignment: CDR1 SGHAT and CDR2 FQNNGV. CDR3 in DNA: TGTGCCAGCAGTGGACTAGCGGGAGCCCACGGGGAGCTGTTTTTT. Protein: CASSGLAGAHGELFF.

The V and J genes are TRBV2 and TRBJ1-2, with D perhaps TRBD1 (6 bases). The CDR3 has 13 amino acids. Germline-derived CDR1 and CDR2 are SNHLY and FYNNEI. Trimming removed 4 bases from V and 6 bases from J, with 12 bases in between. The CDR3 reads CASSVTGTNGYTF. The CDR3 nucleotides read TGTGCCAGCAGTGTTACAGGGACAAATGGCTACACCTTC.

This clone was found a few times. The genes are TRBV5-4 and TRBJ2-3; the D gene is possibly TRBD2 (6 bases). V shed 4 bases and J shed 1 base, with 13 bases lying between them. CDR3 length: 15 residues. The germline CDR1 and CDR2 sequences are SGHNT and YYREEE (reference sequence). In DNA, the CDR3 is TGTGCCAGCAGCCACCGGGACTCCCGCACAGATACGCAGTATTTT. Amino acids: CASSHRDSRTDTQYF.

The CDR3 nucleotides are TGTGCCAGCAGCGCTGGACAGGGTAACATTCAGTACTTC. As protein: CASSAGQGNIQYF. This rearrangement joins TRBV7-2 to TRBJ2-4; 8 positions agree with TRBD1. This CDR3 region has 13 residues. The J segment lost 7 bases and the V segment lost 5 bases, leaving 4 bases of the junction unmatched. Germline CDR1 reads SGHTA; CDR2 reads FQGNSA.

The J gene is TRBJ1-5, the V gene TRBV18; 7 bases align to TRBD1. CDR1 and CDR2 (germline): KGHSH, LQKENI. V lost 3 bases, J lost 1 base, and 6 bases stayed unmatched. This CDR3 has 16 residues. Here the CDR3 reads CASSPRQGSSNQPQHF. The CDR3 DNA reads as TGTGCCAGCTCACCTCGACAGGGTAGCAGCAATCAGCCCCAGCATTTT.

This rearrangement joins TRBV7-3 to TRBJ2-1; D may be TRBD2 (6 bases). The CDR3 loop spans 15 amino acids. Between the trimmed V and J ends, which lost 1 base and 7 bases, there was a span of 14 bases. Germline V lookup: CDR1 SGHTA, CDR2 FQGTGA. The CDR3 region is CASSLNRGGSNEQFF. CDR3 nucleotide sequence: TGTGCCAGCAGCTTAAATCGAGGAGGGTCGAATGAGCAGTTCTTC. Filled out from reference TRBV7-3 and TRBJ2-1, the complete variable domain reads GAGVSQTPSNKVTEKGKYVELRCDPISGHTALYWYRQSLGQGPEFLIYFQGTGAADDSGLPNDRFFAVRPEGSVSTLKIQRTERGDSAVYLCASSLNRGGSNEQFFGPGTRLTVL.